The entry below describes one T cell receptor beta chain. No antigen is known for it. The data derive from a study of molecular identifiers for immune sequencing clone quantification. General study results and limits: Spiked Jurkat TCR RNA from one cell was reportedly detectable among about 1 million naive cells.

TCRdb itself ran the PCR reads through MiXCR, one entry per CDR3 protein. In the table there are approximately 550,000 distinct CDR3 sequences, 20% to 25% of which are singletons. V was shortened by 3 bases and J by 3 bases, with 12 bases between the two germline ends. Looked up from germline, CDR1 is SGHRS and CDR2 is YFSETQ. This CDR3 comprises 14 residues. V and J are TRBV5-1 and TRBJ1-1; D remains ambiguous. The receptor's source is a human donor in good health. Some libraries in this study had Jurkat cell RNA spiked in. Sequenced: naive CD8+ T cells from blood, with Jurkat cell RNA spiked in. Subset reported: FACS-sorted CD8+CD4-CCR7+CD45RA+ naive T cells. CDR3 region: CASSYRASHTEAFF. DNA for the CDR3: TGCGCCAGCAGCTACCGGGCCTCGCACACTGAAGCTTTCTTT. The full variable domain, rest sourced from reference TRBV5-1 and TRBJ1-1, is KAGVTQTPRYLIKTRGQQVTLSCSPISGHRSVSWYQQTPGQGLQFLFEYFSETQRNKGNFPGRFSGRQFSNSRSEMNVSTLELGDSALYLCASSYRASHTEAFFGQGTRLTVV.